The present TCR beta chain was sequenced within a study of immune heterogeneity within non-small cell lung tumors. Bulk tumor genomic DNA (600 ng per sample) served as template. From each primary tumor, several far-apart biopsies were obtained during surgery. Patients underwent curative surgery for untreated, newly diagnosed non-small cell lung cancer. The CDR3 runs to 14 residues. Germline values: CDR1 SQVTM, CDR2 ANQGSEA. Germline trimming cut 5 bases from V and 3 bases from J; bases unmatched to any gene: 6. Multiplex PCR (32 V and 13 J primers) was used to amplify the TCR beta CDR3. In TCRdb, the multiplex PCR reads were re-called with MiXCR into one record per CDR3 protein. Of more than 5,000 distinct CDR3 sequences listed, under 25% were seen once; the top ten hold approximately 15%. By proportion, this clonotype is medium-sized.

The receptor was derived from a female donor with non-small cell lung cancer. The source material was lung tumor tissue. The chain recombines TRBV29-1 with TRBJ2-7; 11 nucleotides agree with TRBD2. This CDR3 reads CSVLLAGEIYEQYF. The CDR3 DNA sequence: TGCAGCGTTCTACTAGCGGGGGAGATCTACGAGCAGTACTTC.